The 25 T cell receptor beta chains below all came from one sample that was sequenced in a study of blood T cell repertoires in COVID-19. This table comes from immunoSEQ multiplex PCR, and its TCRdb copy is limited to in-frame clones, with some not included. The sample has fewer than 250,000 clones; more than 70% are singletons. Sequenced: PBMCs or T cells enriched from blood (not recorded which). Source of these receptors: a woman in her forties or fifties who had recovered from COVID-19.

The chain has TRBV7-2 and TRBJ2-7, with D tentatively TRBD2 (5 bases). Deletions cut 1 base from V and 0 bases from J, with 13 bases between. Germline values: CDR1 SGHTA, CDR2 FQGNSA. This CDR3 is built from 16 residues. The CDR3 bases are TGTGCCAGCAGCTTAGAATGGGCGGCGGGCTCCTACGAGCAGTACTTC. It encodes CASSLEWAAGSYEQYF. The whole variable domain, filled in from reference TRBV7-2 and TRBJ2-7, reads GAGVSQSPSNKVTEKGKDVELRCDPISGHTALYWYRQSLGQGLEFLIYFQGNSAPDKSGLPSDRFSAERTGGSVSTLTIQRTQQEDSAVYLCASSLEWAAGSYEQYFGPGTRLTVT.

The V gene is TRBV6-7, the J gene TRBJ1-2, with a possible D match to TRBD1 (6 bases). Being an ORF, TRBV6-7 has a function that is uncertain. There are 11 residues in the CDR3. The ends were cut back, 6 bases at V and 7 bases at J, with 9 bases in the middle. The CDR3 reads CASSFRGGYTF. The CDR3 DNA is TGTGCCAGCAGCTTCAGGGGTGGCTACACCTTC.

The CDR3 coding sequence is TGTGCCAGCAGACTTCTAGCGGGACTTTTGAACACCGGGGAGCTGTTTTTT. The encoded protein is CASRLLAGLLNTGELFF. The rearrangement uses TRBV28 and TRBJ2-2; 9 bases agree with TRBD2. The CDR3 is 17 residues long. Germline loops: CDR1 MDHEN, CDR2 SYDVKM. Trimming at V came to 6 bases and at J to 1 base, leaving 9 bases not matched to a gene.

The V and J genes are TRBV7-3 and TRBJ2-3; TRBD2 is a possible D gene (6 bases). Germline values: CDR1 SGHTA, CDR2 FQGTGA. The CDR3 has 13 amino acids. V was shortened by 5 bases and J by 3 bases, with 9 bases between the two germline ends. This CDR3 is CASSGGRTDTQYF. CDR3 DNA sequence: TGTGCCAGCAGCGGAGGGAGAACAGATACGCAGTATTTT.

This clone turned up a few times. The chain carries TRBV7-2 and TRBJ2-2, with 10 bases identical to TRBD1. The germline V gene has CDR1 SGHTA and CDR2 FQGNSA. This CDR3 spans 15 amino acids. With 6 bases clipped from V and 5 bases from J, the junction kept 6 bases outside the gene matches. Here the CDR3 reads CASRGGQGWTGELFF. CDR3 nucleotide sequence: TGTGCCAGCAGAGGGGGACAGGGGTGGACCGGGGAGCTGTTTTTT.

The table lists this clone with a few counts. V usage is TRBV7-2 and J usage is TRBJ1-2, with TRBD1 identical over 10 bases. The CDR3 has 14 residues. The V and J ends lost 3 bases and 2 bases, in that order; junction bases with no gene match: 0. In germline, CDR1 is SGHTA, CDR2 FQGNSA. For the CDR3, the DNA is TGTGCCAGCAGCTTGGGACAGGGGAACTATGGCTACACCTTC. Translating it yields CASSLGQGNYGYTF.

A single count supports this clone. The chain links TRBV4-3 to TRBJ1-2, with 12 bases aligning to TRBD1. The CDR3 covers 14 residues. Germline CDR1 LGHNA, CDR2 YSLEER. Trimming cost V 1 base and J 12 bases; bases outside gene matches: 6. The CDR3 nucleotides read TGCGCCAGCAGCCAAGCGGGACAGGGGGCGGGGAACACCTTC. Residues: CASSQAGQGAGNTF.

The chain recombines TRBV7-2 with TRBJ2-2, with TRBD2 as a possible D gene (6 bases). Germline V gene lookup returns CDR1 SGHTA and CDR2 FQGNSA. This CDR3 has 15 residues. V shed 0 bases and J shed 8 bases, with 13 bases lying between them. The DNA of the CDR3 is TGTGCCAGCAGCTTAGCGGCGGGGTGGAAAGGGGAGCTGTTTTTT. Its translation is CASSLAAGWKGELFF.

V is TRBV7-9 and J is TRBJ2-6, with TRBD1 as a possible D gene (6 bases). V lost 1 base and J 0 bases, leaving 16 bases between the germline ends. CDR1 is SEHNR, CDR2 FQNEAQ, per germline (reference sequence). This CDR3 has 19 residues. CDR3 bases: TGTGCCAGCAGCTTAGACCTGGACAGCTTTAACTCTGGGGCCAACGTCCTGACTTTC. Residues: CASSLDLDSFNSGANVLTF.

The chain couples TRBV18 to TRBJ2-3, with 8 bases that match TRBD2. The CDR3 is 13 amino acids. Per the germline V gene, CDR1 is KGHSH and CDR2 is LQKENI. V was pared by 10 bases and J by 3 bases, with 6 bases of the junction left unmatched. The CDR3 protein is CATARGGTDTQYF. The CDR3 DNA is TGTGCCACCGCACGGGGGGGGACAGATACGCAGTATTTT. Full variable domain (missing parts from reference TRBV18 and TRBJ2-3): NAGVMQNPRHLVRRRGQEARLRCSPMKGHSHVYWYRQLPEEGLKFMVYLQKENIIDESGMPKERFSAEFPKEGPSILRIQQVVRGDSAAYFCATARGGTDTQYFGPGTRLTVL.

The chain uses TRBV7-9 and TRBJ1-4; no definite D call. The CDR3 loop spans 13 amino acids. Germline V CDR1 and CDR2: SEHNR, FQNEAQ (reference sequence). Trimming pared 5 bases from V and 8 bases from J, leaving 12 bases between. In nucleotides, the CDR3 is TGTGCCAGCAGCCTCACGCGGAGCGAAAAACTGTTTTTT. It specifies CASSLTRSEKLFF.

The CDR3 reads CSVLIRDRQGEQYF. The CDR3 DNA reads as TGCAGCGTGCTAATCCGGGACAGGCAAGGTGAGCAGTACTTC. The rearrangement uses TRBV29-1 and TRBJ2-7; TRBD1 matches 8 bases. Germline V gives CDR1 SQVTM, CDR2 ANQGSEA. The CDR3 length is 14 residues. The junction had 14 bases not matched to a gene; V was cut back by 6 bases and J by 7 bases.

The chain uses TRBV18 and TRBJ1-2; tentatively, D is TRBD1 (6 bases). Germline CDR1 reads KGHSH; CDR2 reads LQKENI. V was trimmed by 0 bases and J by 7 bases, leaving 9 bases between them. The CDR3 contains 13 residues. The DNA of the CDR3 is TGTGCCAGCTCACCACCTACAGGGTTTGGCTACACCTTC. It yields the protein CASSPPTGFGYTF.

This clone was seen more than once but under ten times. The chain is built from TRBV20-1 and TRBJ2-7; 13 positions match TRBD2. Germline lookup yields CDR1 DFQATT and CDR2 SNEGSKA (reference sequence). The trim removed 3 bases at V and 4 bases at J, leaving 6 bases unmatched. This CDR3 contains 15 residues. CDR3 sequence reads: CSASSRTSGSYEQYF. The CDR3 nucleotides are TGCAGTGCTAGTTCCCGGACTAGCGGGAGTTACGAGCAGTACTTC.

The chain couples TRBV7-2 to TRBJ1-5; no reliable D call. Germline assignment: CDR1 SGHTA and CDR2 FQGNSA. Deletions cut 8 bases from V and 2 bases from J, with 10 bases between. The CDR3 loop spans 13 amino acids. CDR3 sequence (DNA): TGTGCCAGCCAGGATTTAGGCAATCAGCCCCAGCATTTT. Amino acid sequence: CASQDLGNQPQHF.

About this clone itself: The same CDR3 is also encoded by other DNA sequences in this sample. V is TRBV7-3 and J is TRBJ2-5; D may be TRBD1 (7 bases). V dropped 4 bases and J dropped 5 bases, with 14 bases sitting between them. CDR1 is SGHTA, CDR2 FQGTGA, per germline. The CDR3 is made up of 14 amino acids. CDR3: CASSWTGGSETQYF. In DNA, the CDR3 is TGTGCCAGCAGCTGGACAGGAGGGTCGGAGACCCAGTACTTC.

The J gene is TRBJ2-2, the V gene TRBV3-1 (or the pseudogene TRBV3-2); 8 nucleotides line up with TRBD2. This CDR3 is built from 15 residues. Germline CDR1 LGHDT, CDR2 YNNKEL (reference sequence). Trimming removed 6 bases from V and 0 bases from J; junction bases left unmatched: 3. The CDR3 is CASRRTSSNTGELFF. In nucleotides, the CDR3 is TGTGCCAGCAGGAGGACTAGCTCGAACACCGGGGAGCTGTTTTTT.

This chain connects TRBV28 to TRBJ1-5, with D unresolved. The CDR3 length is 12 residues. Germline-derived CDR1 and CDR2 are MDHEN and SYDVKM. V lost 3 bases and J 7 bases, leaving 7 bases between the germline ends. The CDR3 region is CASSLSAQPQHF. The CDR3 bases are TGTGCCAGCAGTTTGAGTGCCCAGCCCCAGCATTTT.

This chain uses TRBV30 with TRBJ2-2, with TRBD2 identical over 8 bases. Germline lookup yields CDR1 GTSNPN and CDR2 SVGIG (reference sequence). The CDR3 is made up of 15 amino acids. The trim removed 0 bases at V and 7 bases at J, leaving 7 bases unmatched. DNA for the CDR3: TGTGCCTGGAGTGTAGGACGGGGGGGCGGCGGGGAGCTGTTTTTT. Protein sequence: CAWSVGRGGGGELFF.

Remarks on this clone: This CDR3 is also generated by other DNA sequences in the sample. V usage is TRBV18 and J usage is TRBJ2-7, with 7 nucleotides matching TRBD2. This CDR3 is built from 14 residues. V trimming: 3 bases; J trimming: 4 bases; junction bases outside the gene matches: 6. In germline, CDR1 is KGHSH, CDR2 LQKENI. The CDR3 loop reads CASSPTTGGYEQYF. Written as DNA, the CDR3 is TGTGCCAGCTCACCGACCACGGGGGGATACGAGCAGTACTTC. Together with reference TRBV18 and TRBJ2-7, the CDR3 gives the full variable domain: NAGVMQNPRHLVRRRGQEARLRCSPMKGHSHVYWYRQLPEEGLKFMVYLQKENIIDESGMPKERFSAEFPKEGPSILRIQQVVRGDSAAYFCASSPTTGGYEQYFGPGTRLTVT.

This sequence joins TRBV18 and TRBJ2-2; the match to TRBD2 covers 7 bases. The V and J ends lost 2 bases and 7 bases, in that order; junction bases with no gene match: 10. Germline assignment: CDR1 KGHSH and CDR2 LQKENI. CDR3 length: 16 residues. CDR3: CASSPIAAGVGGELFF. CDR3 in DNA: TGTGCCAGCTCACCAATCGCGGCGGGAGTGGGCGGGGAGCTGTTTTTT.

This sequence joins TRBV4-3 and TRBJ2-5, with 10 bases that match TRBD2. The CDR3 consists of 17 residues. The V gene's germline CDR1 is LGHNA and CDR2 YSLEER. The V and J ends lost 0 bases and 0 bases, in that order; junction bases with no gene match: 4. CDR3 amino acids: CASSQDKTSGYQETQYF. The CDR3 DNA reads as TGCGCCAGCAGCCAAGATAAGACTAGCGGGTACCAAGAGACCCAGTACTTC.

This clone was counted a few times. The J gene is TRBJ2-3, the V gene TRBV14; tentative D call: TRBD2 (5 bases). The germline gives CDR1 SGHDN, CDR2 FVKESK. V dropped 3 bases and J dropped 10 bases, with 17 bases sitting between them. This CDR3 is built from 14 residues. The DNA of the CDR3 is TGTGCCAGCAGCCAGAATACGGGATCCGGGGCGCAGTATTTT. It codes for CASSQNTGSGAQYF.

V usage is TRBV11-2 and J usage is TRBJ1-1; the match to TRBD1 covers 11 bases. This CDR3 region has 15 residues. J was trimmed by 5 bases and V by 1 base; bases with no gene match: 3. Per germline, CDR1 SGHAT and CDR2 FQNNGV. CDR3 in DNA: TGTGCCAGCAGCTTAGTCGGGACAGGGGGAACTGAAGCTTTCTTT. This sequence encodes CASSLVGTGGTEAFF.

V is TRBV9 and J is TRBJ1-1; 8 positions match TRBD1. Germline values: CDR1 SGDLS, CDR2 YYNGEE. With 5 bases clipped from V and 2 bases from J, the junction kept 8 bases outside the gene matches. The CDR3 extends over 15 amino acids. CDR3: CASRATGGQNTEAFF. The CDR3 DNA reads as TGTGCCAGCAGGGCAACAGGGGGACAAAACACTGAAGCTTTCTTT.